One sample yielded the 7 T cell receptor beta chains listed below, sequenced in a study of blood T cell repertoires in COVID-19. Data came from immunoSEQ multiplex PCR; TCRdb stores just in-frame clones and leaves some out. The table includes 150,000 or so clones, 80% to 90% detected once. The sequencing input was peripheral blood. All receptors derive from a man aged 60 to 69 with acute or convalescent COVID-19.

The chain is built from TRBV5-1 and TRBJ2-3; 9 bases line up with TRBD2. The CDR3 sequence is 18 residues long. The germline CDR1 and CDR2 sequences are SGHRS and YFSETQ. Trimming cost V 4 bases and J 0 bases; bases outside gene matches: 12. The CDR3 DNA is TGCGCCAGCAGCGGCGAACCCGGGACTAGCCTGAGCACAGATACGCAGTATTTT. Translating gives CASSGEPGTSLSTDTQYF. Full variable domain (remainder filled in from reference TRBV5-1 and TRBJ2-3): KAGVTQTPRYLIKTRGQQVTLSCSPISGHRSVSWYQQTPGQGLQFLFEYFSETQRNKGNFPGRFSGRQFSNSRSEMNVSTLELGDSALYLCASSGEPGTSLSTDTQYFGPGTRLTVL.

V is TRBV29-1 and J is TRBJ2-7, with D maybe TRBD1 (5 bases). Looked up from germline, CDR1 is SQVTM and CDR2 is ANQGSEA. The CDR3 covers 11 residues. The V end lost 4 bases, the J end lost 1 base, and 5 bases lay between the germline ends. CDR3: CSVGQSYEQYF. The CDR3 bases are TGCAGCGTTGGACAGTCCTACGAGCAGTACTTC.

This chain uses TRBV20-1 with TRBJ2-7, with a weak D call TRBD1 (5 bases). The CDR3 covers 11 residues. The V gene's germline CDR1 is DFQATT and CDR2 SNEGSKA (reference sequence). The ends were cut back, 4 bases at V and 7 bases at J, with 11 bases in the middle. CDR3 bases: TGCAGTGCTACAGAAGGGGTGGAGCAGTACTTC. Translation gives CSATEGVEQYF.

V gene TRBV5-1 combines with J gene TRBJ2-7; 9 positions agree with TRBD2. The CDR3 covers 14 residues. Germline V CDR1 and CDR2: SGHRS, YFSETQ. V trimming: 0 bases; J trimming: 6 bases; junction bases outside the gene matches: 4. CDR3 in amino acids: CASSLGGRAGEQYF. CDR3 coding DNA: TGCGCCAGCAGCTTGGGCGGGAGGGCCGGCGAGCAGTACTTC.

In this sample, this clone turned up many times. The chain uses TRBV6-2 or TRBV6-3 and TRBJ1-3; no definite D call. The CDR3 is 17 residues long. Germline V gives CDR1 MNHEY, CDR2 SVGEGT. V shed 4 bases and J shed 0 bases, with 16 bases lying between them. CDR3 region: CASSFHPRFYSGNTIYF. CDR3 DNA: TGTGCCAGCAGTTTCCACCCACGTTTCTACTCTGGAAACACCATATATTTT.

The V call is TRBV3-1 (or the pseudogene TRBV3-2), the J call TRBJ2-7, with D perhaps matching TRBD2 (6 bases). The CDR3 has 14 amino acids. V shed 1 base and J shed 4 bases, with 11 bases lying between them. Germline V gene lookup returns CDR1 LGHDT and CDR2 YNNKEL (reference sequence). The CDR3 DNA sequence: TGTGCCAGCAGCCAAGCTCGGCGGGAATACGAGCAGTACTTC. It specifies CASSQARREYEQYF.

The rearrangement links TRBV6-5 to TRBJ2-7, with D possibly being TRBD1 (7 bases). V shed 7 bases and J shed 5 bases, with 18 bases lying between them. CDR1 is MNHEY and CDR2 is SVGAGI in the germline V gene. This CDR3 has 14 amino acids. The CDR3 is CASTPRRGPNEQYF. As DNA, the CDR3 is TGTGCCAGCACCCCCCGGAGGGGGCCTAACGAGCAGTACTTC.